This section outlines one TCR beta chain sequence together with its context. In the source study's methods: Reference gene primers were amplified, and this amplification served to estimate nucleated cell counts. Produced via immunoSEQ multiplex PCR; TCRdb's table is partial and in-frame only. V, J and clone size were drawn from that table, and D and trimming were deduced from the DNA. The repertoire includes a few hundred thousand clones, about 87% of them detected once, and 10% to 15% sits in the top ten. The V segment lost 8 bases and the J segment 5 bases; nucleotides outside the gene matches: 6. Germline V gene sequence: CDR1 MNHEY, CDR2 SVGAGI. The CDR3 is made up of 13 amino acids. The data originate from a study of blood T cell repertoires in COVID-19. The wider study: The United States, Italy and Spain were the sources of the acute and convalescent COVID-19 samples. Sources were T cells, B-cell-depleted T cells, or PBMCs; the material itself was cDNA or gDNA.

The Seattle site enrolled patients during active infection and followed them longitudinally. The rearrangement joins TRBV6-5 to TRBJ2-5; 9 bases map to TRBD1. The sample was peripheral blood. This receptor was identified in a woman between 50 and 59 years old with COVID-19, enrolled during active disease. The CDR3 sequence: CASGTGGGETQYF. CDR3 coding DNA: TGTGCCAGCGGAACAGGGGGCGGGGAGACCCAGTACTTC.